These T cell receptor beta chains were read from a single sample in a study of T cell responses to AZD1222 COVID-19 vaccine. This table comes from immunoSEQ multiplex PCR, and its TCRdb copy is limited to in-frame clones, with some not included. Among some 150,000 clones listed, approximately 90% were seen once. The sample here was peripheral blood, taken on day 0 of AZD1222 vaccination. These receptors came from an adult in good health. Each CDR3 is given with its conserved first and last residue. The D gene is left open where the match is weak. Size tells how often a clone was seen (once, few, many) or the class of an expanded clone, and some rows leave it out.

clone size,D gene,J gene,V gene,CDR3 protein,CDR3 DNA
NA,NA,TRBJ2-2,TRBV7-9,CASRRDTNTGELFF,TGTGCCAGCAGACGGGACACGAACACCGGGGAGCTGTTTTTT
NA,NA,TRBJ2-7,TRBV7-9,CASSSISGPSLYEQYF,TGTGCCAGCAGCTCCATCAGCGGGCCCTCCCTTTACGAGCAGTACTTC
NA,NA,TRBJ1-6,TRBV27,CASRSRTGATSPLHF,TGTGCCAGCCGGAGCCGGACGGGGGCAACTTCACCCCTCCACTTT
NA,NA,TRBJ2-7,TRBV5-1,CASSEPAGEQYF,TGCGCCAGCAGCGAACCCGCTGGCGAGCAGTACTTC
NA,TRBD2,TRBJ2-5,TRBV29-1,CSVSGRLAETQYF,TGCAGCGTTTCGGGGCGACTAGCAGAGACCCAGTACTTC
NA,TRBD2,TRBJ2-2,TRBV6-4,CASSDSSGSTGELFF,TGTGCCAGCAGTGACTCCAGCGGGAGCACCGGGGAGCTGTTTTTT
NA,TRBD1,TRBJ1-2,TRBV7-9,CASSLSSGGGYGYTF,TGTGCCAGCAGCTTAAGTTCAGGGGGCGGCTATGGCTACACCTTC
NA,NA,TRBJ2-7,TRBV2,CASSETGPGRWIYEQYF,TGTGCCAGCAGCGAAACCGGGCCCGGAAGATGGATATACGAGCAGTACTTC
NA,TRBD2,TRBJ2-1,TRBV9,CASTPGLAENEQFF,TGTGCCAGCACCCCGGGACTAGCGGAAAATGAGCAGTTCTTC
NA,NA,TRBJ1-2,TRBV6-5,CASSYDNSPYSYGYTF,TGTGCCAGCAGTTACGATAATAGTCCCTATTCCTATGGCTACACCTTC
NA,NA,TRBJ2-1,TRBV3-1/TRBV3-2,CASSQDSGSSYNEQFF,TGTGCCAGCAGCCAAGACTCCGGGAGCTCCTACAATGAGCAGTTCTTC
once,NA,TRBJ1-2,TRBV7-9,CASSIVANYGYTF,TGTGCCAGCAGCATCGTCGCTAACTATGGCTACACCTTC
NA,NA,TRBJ2-3,TRBV27,CASSLSGTDTQYF,TGTGCCAGCAGTTTATCGGGCACAGATACGCAGTATTTT
NA,TRBD1,TRBJ1-2,TRBV2,CASRGTGGANYGYTF,TGTGCCAGCAGGGGGACAGGGGGAGCCAACTATGGCTACACCTTC
NA,TRBD2,TRBJ2-7,TRBV19,CASEQTSGSSYEQYF,TGTGCCAGTGAACAGACTAGCGGGAGCTCCTACGAGCAGTACTTC
NA,NA,TRBJ2-1,TRBV27,CASSFSSGSSYNEQFF,TGTGCCAGCAGTTTTAGTTCAGGCAGCTCCTACAATGAGCAGTTCTTC
NA,NA,TRBJ1-2,TRBV4-1,CASSPTPIQGLYGYTF,TGCGCCAGCAGCCCAACCCCAATTCAGGGCCTTTATGGCTACACCTTC
NA,TRBD1,TRBJ2-7,TRBV19,CASSWTGQVYEQYF,TGTGCCAGTAGTTGGACGGGACAGGTCTACGAGCAGTACTTC
NA,TRBD2,TRBJ2-3,TRBV10-3,CAISEGLAGEMLTDTQYF,TGTGCCATCAGCGAGGGACTAGCGGGAGAAATGCTCACAGATACGCAGTATTTT
NA,TRBD2,TRBJ2-2,TRBV11-2,CASSLAGLANTGELFF,TGTGCCAGCAGCTTAGCGGGACTAGCGAACACCGGGGAGCTGTTTTTT
NA,NA,TRBJ2-2,TRBV5-5,CASSQGPYTGELFF,TGTGCCAGCAGCCAAGGACCCTACACCGGGGAGCTGTTTTTT
NA,NA,TRBJ1-1,TRBV6-5,CASTRGSGTEAFF,TGTGCCAGCACCAGGGGTTCCGGCACTGAAGCTTTCTTT
NA,NA,TRBJ2-6,TRBV28,CASSSGANVLTF,TGTGCCAGCAGTTCTGGGGCCAACGTCCTGACTTTC
NA,NA,TRBJ1-2,TRBV7-6,CASSLPPVQGSGYTF,TGTGCCAGCAGCTTACCTCCTGTTCAGGGGAGCGGCTACACCTTC
NA,NA,TRBJ1-6,TRBV7-9,CASSNTAVYNSPLHF,TGTGCCAGCAGCAATACAGCCGTCTATAATTCACCCCTCCACTTT
NA,NA,TRBJ1-6,TRBV11-2,CASRGEGYNSPLHF,TGTGCCAGCAGGGGAGAAGGGTATAATTCACCCCTCCACTTT
NA,TRBD1,TRBJ2-1,TRBV28,CASRGQGAYNEQFF,TGTGCCAGCAGGGGACAGGGAGCCTACAATGAGCAGTTCTTC
NA,NA,TRBJ1-5,TRBV10-3,CAISEIPNQPQHF,TGTGCCATCAGTGAGATTCCCAACCAGCCCCAGCATTTT
NA,TRBD1,TRBJ2-2,TRBV19,CASSMFGTVTGELFF,TGTGCCAGTAGTATGTTTGGGACAGTCACCGGGGAGCTGTTTTTT
NA,NA,TRBJ2-7,TRBV28,CASSTPPLYEQYF,TGTGCCAGCAGTACCCCCCCCCTCTACGAGCAGTACTTC
NA,TRBD2,TRBJ2-1,TRBV24-1,CATSEKLTSGSFYEQFF,TGTGCCACCAGTGAAAAACTTACTAGCGGGAGTTTCTATGAGCAGTTCTTC
NA,NA,TRBJ1-4,TRBV27,CASSFTTNEKLFF,TGTGCCAGCAGTTTTACAACTAATGAAAAACTGTTTTTT